The T cell receptor (beta chain) under discussion was sequenced for a study of T cells in Graves' hyperthyroidism and ophthalmopathy. This clonotype was counted at least ten times. The CDR3 length is 15 residues. The germline V gene encodes CDR1 SGHVS and CDR2 FQNEAQ. The V and J ends lost 5 bases and 3 bases, in that order; junction bases with no gene match: 7. Template material for amplifying TCR beta CDR3 regions consisted of RNA transcripts. In the first-round RT-PCR of the TCR CDR3, the HTBI primer set was used. TCRdb independently ran MiXCR on the multiplex PCR reads; one entry per CDR3 protein. The sample records more than 500,000 distinct CDR3 sequences, about 16% being singletons.

This chain links TRBV7-8 with TRBJ2-5; 9 bases match TRBD1. This receptor was taken from a woman in her 30s with Graves' ophthalmopathy. The sequencing sample was made of blood. CDR3: CASSLMTGGKETQYF. The CDR3 nucleotides are TGTGCCAGCAGCCTTATGACAGGGGGAAAAGAGACCCAGTACTTC.